Given below is one T cell receptor (beta chain) in context. What it binds is unknown. Profiling relied on immunoSEQ multiplex PCR, and the TCRdb table lists in-frame clones only, not all of them. The table includes roughly 50,000 clones, less than 90% detected once. The entry originates in a study of siplizumab effects on memory and regulatory T cells. Study observations and caveats: Unstimulated naive T cells seemed to show more diversity than memory cells did, and they also seemed to be among the major contributors to the alloresponse.

The CDR3 runs 12 residues. The germline V and J ends were trimmed by 0 bases and 10 bases, with 10 bases remaining between them. Germline CDR1 GTSNPN, CDR2 SVGIG (reference sequence). The sequence derives from a human donor in good health. This chain links TRBV30 with TRBJ2-1, with D uncertain. Sequenced material: naive CD8+ T cells sorted from blood. CDR3 sequence: CAWSVTSVEQFF. The CDR3 region has the DNA TGTGCCTGGAGTGTCACTTCTGTAGAGCAGTTCTTC.